Listed below are T cell receptor beta chains from one sample, sequenced in a study of cytomegalovirus exposure and HLA in healthy donors. Generated by immunoSEQ multiplex PCR, the TCRdb table keeps only in-frame clones and is missing some. The data show 40,000 to 55,000 clones, roughly 85% seen once. Sequenced input: PBMCs. The receptors were gathered from a woman aged 25 to 45 in good health and CMV-seronegative. The CDR3 runs from the conserved cysteine through the conserved F or W. D genes are given only for firm matches. Clone size is stated in some rows and not others, as once, few, many or a class when expanded.

14	TRBV7-9	.	TRBJ1-4	.	CASSVGMTTEKLFF	TGTGCCAGCAGCGTAGGGATGACTACAGAAAAACTGTTTTTT
15	TRBV28	TRBD2	TRBJ2-1	few	CASRSSGRNSGEQFF	TGTGCCAGCAGGAGTAGCGGGAGGAATTCCGGTGAGCAGTTCTTC
20	TRBV14	.	TRBJ2-7	once	CASSQKARQGTGVGSNEQYF	TGTGCCAGCAGCCAAAAGGCCCGACAGGGTACGGGGGTAGGTTCTAACGAGCAGTACTTC
14	TRBV9	.	TRBJ2-7	.	CASSLWGEPYEQYF	TGTGCCAGCAGCCTCTGGGGGGAGCCCTACGAGCAGTACTTC
14	TRBV11-2	.	TRBJ1-4	.	CASSLRSGDEKLFF	TGTGCCAGCAGCTTGAGGTCAGGGGATGAAAAACTGTTTTTT
15	TRBV28	.	TRBJ2-7	once	CASNKKRAMSHEQYF	TGTGCCAGCAACAAGAAGCGGGCTATGTCCCACGAGCAGTACTTC
15	TRBV27	TRBD2	TRBJ2-1	.	CASSLLASGRNEQFF	TGTGCCAGCAGTTTATTGGCTAGCGGGCGTAATGAGCAGTTCTTC
14	TRBV5-1	.	TRBJ1-5	.	CASSATGGNQPQHF	TGCGCCAGCAGCGCGACCGGGGGTAATCAGCCCCAGCATTTT
15	TRBV7-7	.	TRBJ2-1	.	CASSQAGAPVNEQFF	TGTGCCAGCAGCCAAGCGGGCGCGCCGGTCAATGAGCAGTTCTTC
15	TRBV4-3	TRBD1	TRBJ2-1	.	CASSPGQGVRHEQFF	TGCGCCAGCAGCCCGGGACAGGGGGTCCGGCATGAGCAGTTCTTC
17	TRBV28	TRBD2	TRBJ2-3	.	CASSLWGSGRALLAQYF	TGTGCCAGCAGTTTATGGGGCAGCGGGAGGGCCTTACTGGCGCAGTATTTT
13	TRBV27	.	TRBJ1-5	.	CASSLLANQPQHF	TGTGCCAGCAGTTTGCTGGCCAATCAGCCCCAGCATTTT
15	TRBV5-4	.	TRBJ1-2	large	CASSLEKGLNYGYTF	TGTGCCAGCAGCTTGGAAAAGGGGCTGAACTATGGCTACACCTTC
14	TRBV6-5	.	TRBJ1-1	once	CASSYRWANTEAFF	TGTGCCAGCAGTTATCGGTGGGCGAACACTGAAGCTTTCTTT
17	TRBV10-3	TRBD2	TRBJ2-1	.	CAISESASGNFYNEQFF	TGTGCCATCAGTGAGTCTGCTAGCGGAAACTTCTACAATGAGCAGTTCTTC
10	TRBV7-9	.	TRBJ1-1	.	CASSGVKAFF	TGTGCCAGCAGCGGAGTGAAGGCTTTCTTT
17	TRBV7-2	.	TRBJ1-5	.	CASSLARGGWNNQPQHF	TGTGCCAGCAGCTTAGCGCGCGGGGGCTGGAACAATCAGCCCCAGCATTTT
15	TRBV9	TRBD1	TRBJ2-7	.	CASSTTGVASYEQYF	TGTGCCAGCAGCACGACAGGGGTCGCCTCCTACGAGCAGTACTTC
15	TRBV30	.	TRBJ1-1	.	CAWSESRRRMAEAFF	TGTGCCTGGAGCGAGTCTCGGAGGAGGATGGCTGAAGCTTTCTTT
16	TRBV27	TRBD1	TRBJ1-1	.	CASREDRGPLNTEAFF	TGTGCCAGCAGAGAGGACAGGGGGCCTTTGAACACTGAAGCTTTCTTT
17	TRBV5-1	TRBD2	TRBJ2-3	.	CASSLRLAGVEGDTQYF	TGCGCCAGCAGCCTTAGACTAGCGGGAGTCGAAGGGGATACGCAGTATTTT
16	TRBV2	TRBD1	TRBJ1-5	.	CASSVPAGGADQPQHF	TGTGCCAGCAGTGTCCCCGCAGGGGGTGCCGATCAGCCCCAGCATTTT
15	TRBV6-5	.	TRBJ1-3	.	CASRTDSSTGNTIYF	TGTGCCAGCAGAACGGACAGCTCAACTGGAAACACCATATATTTT
14	TRBV7-2	TRBD2	TRBJ2-1	.	CASSLLLAGSKQFF	TGTGCCAGCAGCTTATTACTAGCGGGGAGCAAGCAGTTCTTC
15	TRBV5-5	TRBD1	TRBJ2-5	.	CATDLGTGGPETQYF	TGTGCCACCGACTTGGGGACAGGGGGCCCAGAGACCCAGTACTTC
14	TRBV7-3	.	TRBJ1-1	.	CASSPPSRRTEAFF	TGTGCCAGCAGCCCCCCGAGCAGGCGCACTGAAGCTTTCTTT
13	TRBV29-1	TRBD1	TRBJ1-5	.	CSVSGTGGQPQHF	TGCAGCGTTTCTGGGACAGGAGGGCAGCCCCAGCATTTT
14	TRBV23-1	.	TRBJ1-2	.	CASSHRRDLGGYTF	TGCGCCAGCAGTCACAGGAGGGATTTGGGTGGCTACACCTTC